The rows below give T cell receptor beta chains drawn from one sample of a study of T cell responses to AZD1222 COVID-19 vaccine. Profiled with immunoSEQ multiplex PCR; TCRdb holds only in-frame clones, not every one. The table records 90,000 to 150,000 clones, approximately 90% of them present only once. Source: peripheral blood, taken on day 0 of AZD1222 vaccination. These TCRs come from an adult in good health. The conserved cysteine and the conserved F or W are not part of the CDR3 here. The D gene is left open where the match is weak. Only part of the rows carry a size: once, few, many, or a class if the clone is expanded.

>NA|TRBJ2-5|NA|TRBV6-2/TRBV6-3
ASSRTAQETQY
>NA|TRBJ1-1|NA|TRBV6-2/TRBV6-3
ASSPLIWGGPSVTEAF
>TRBD1|TRBJ1-6|NA|TRBV6-6
ASQTDRVTYNSPLH
>NA|TRBJ1-4|once|TRBV7-2
ASSLGGPGASGEKLF
>TRBD1|TRBJ1-2|NA|TRBV2
ASSENPPGTGVGYT
>NA|TRBJ2-1|NA|TRBV6-1
ASSKDRGAYNEQF
>NA|TRBJ2-1|NA|TRBV11-1
ASSLMGEQF
>NA|TRBJ1-1|NA|TRBV19
ASSITVRTNTEAF
>TRBD2|TRBJ2-2|NA|TRBV11-2
ASSPSVGLGAGELF
>NA|TRBJ1-2|NA|TRBV18
ASSGRDGPDYGYT
>TRBD2|TRBJ2-3|NA|TRBV7-2
ASSFAGGYSVGDTQY
>NA|TRBJ2-5|NA|TRBV3-1/TRBV3-2
ASSLGKETQY
>TRBD1|TRBJ2-1|NA|TRBV5-4
ASSPGGQGYNEQF